This TCR beta chain emerged from a study of OX40 agonist ivuxolimab in advanced cancers. At the level of the whole study: Ivuxolimab was a fully human IgG2 agonistic monoclonal antibody targeting the costimulatory receptor OX40 (CD134). Patients were allowed to have had prior anti-PD-1, anti-PD-L1 or anti-CTLA-4 therapy, and 40% to 45% of the dose-escalation patients had been treated with checkpoint inhibitors. Partial responses occurred in three dose-escalation patients: two with cutaneous melanoma and one with hepatocellular carcinoma. Peripheral TCRbeta sequencing aimed to test whether ivuxolimab altered TCR sequence diversity and caused clonal T-cell expansion. Of the roughly 54 dose-escalation patients, hepatocellular carcinoma was present in about 20, melanoma in around 15, renal cell carcinoma in 9 and head and neck cancer in 9. The paper describes the monotherapy dose-escalation part (N of about 50 patients) of the phase I trial of ivuxolimab. Intravenous ivuxolimab was administered to patients every 2 weeks at six dose levels: 0.01, 0.1, 0.3, 1.5, 3 and 10 mg/kg. In the dose-escalation cohort, roughly four fifths of patients were male, and the mean age was around 60 years, with a range of about 23 to 85.

Genomic DNA was isolated from the sorted cells so that the TCRbeta CDR3 region could be sequenced. The immunoSEQ Assay was used to sequence the TCRbeta CDR3 regions. Sourced from immuneACCESS, this table was stored by TCRdb with only in-frame sequences that have V and J called. A share of the clones is absent; for the studies checked, an unresolved V gene accounts for under half, and the remainder has no known explanation. The sample contains around 57,000 clones, 92% of them found a single time. The biggest ten clones account for approximately 20% of the sample. About this clone: Its antigen is not yet known. Qualities for individual bases were not recorded, and no much larger clone is one base off.

The trial excluded patients who had a history of autoimmune disease or who were on systemic immunosuppression. Peripheral blood for TCR sequencing was collected from all dose cohorts at baseline, on cycle 4 day 1, and on cycle 7 day 1. Samples came from an open-label, multicenter, first-in-human phase I dose-escalation trial of ivuxolimab. Adults with locally advanced or metastatic melanoma, renal cell, hepatocellular, or head and neck squamous cell carcinoma were enrolled in the trial. Before TCR sequencing, CD4+ T cells and CD8+ T cells were sorted from peripheral blood as separate populations. Trimming costs V 3 bases and J 5 bases, and their ends lie 11 bases apart. From a lookup of the germline V gene, CDR1 and CDR2 are SGHDT and YYEEEE. The CDR3, cysteine through phenylalanine, is 13 amino acids long. Solely the CDR3 DNA is kept, with 39 bases framed from the first base. What the work shows at the level of the full study, not this receptor alone: At doses from 0.1 to 3.0 mg/kg, clonal expansion was seen in both CD4+ and CD8+ blood T cells between baseline and week 6. In the 0.1-3.0 mg/kg groups, partial responders had among the lowest normalized peripheral clonal expansion, particularly in CD8+ T cells. Which antigens the clonally expanded peripheral T cells were specific for was not determined. After ivuxolimab, expanded clones were on average more numerous among CD8+ T cells than among CD4+ T cells. Low levels of normalized T-cell clonal expansion were also shown by some nonresponding patients.

The sequence joins TRBV5-6 to TRBJ1-2; the D segment cannot be called with confidence. This TCR came from an adult with an advanced solid tumor such as melanoma, head and neck, liver or kidney cancer. This sample comprised CD4+ or CD8+ T cells sorted from blood, obtained in a trial of the OX40 agonist ivuxolimab. The DNA is TGTGCCAGCAGCTCGGACGGTGGATATGGCTACACCTTC. The encoded protein is CASSSDGGYGYTF.